The rows below give T cell receptor beta chains drawn from one sample of a study of beta chain features in type 1 diabetes. TCRdb's table, derived via immunoSEQ multiplex PCR, lists solely in-frame clones and lacks some. The sample contains approximately 270,000 clones, over 11% of which appear only once. Sequenced material: naive CD4+ T cells from blood. All receptors come from a man under 40 with type 1 diabetes. CDR3s include the opening cysteine and the closing phenylalanine or tryptophan. Fields, in order: V gene, CDR3 length, CDR3 protein.

>TRBV28|13
CASSSGQGSIAFF
>TRBV15|16
CATSRLLQGVVSEQYF
>TRBV5-1|14
CASSDASGSYEQYF
>TRBV19|14
CASSSAGSTYEQYF
>TRBV30|13
CAWGRTSGSSQFF
>TRBV19|15
CASSMRQGLYNEQFF
>TRBV2|14
CASRGGLGWSEQYF
>TRBV4-1|16
CASSQEEARWNTEAFF
>TRBV11-3|13
CASIGRGTDTQYF
>TRBV4-1|19
CASSQDHGLAGGGSYEQYF
>TRBV11-2|15
CASSLGATRGNEQFF
>TRBV2|15
CASSDHPSGSYEQYF
>TRBV4-2|14
CASSQGGPSDTQYF
>TRBV30|13
CAWTIQGNYGYTF
>TRBV5-1|14
CASSLAGTNTEAFF
>TRBV29-1|14
CSVEEEGFINEQFF
>TRBV7-9|13
CASSLGDRVSDTF
>TRBV4-2|15
CASSQSGQGGSEAFF
>TRBV4-2|13
CASSLERVNIQYF
>TRBV29-1|13
CGTGRNMNTEAFF
>TRBV18|16
CASSPPSRAGQETQYF
>TRBV29-1|14
CSVEYLAGHNEQFF
>TRBV5-1|13
CASSLVLAHEQFF
>TRBV6-4|13
CASSVTAYNEQFF
>TRBV13|13
CASRTSGSYEQYF
>TRBV28|12
CASSLRGWGQFF
>TRBV5-1|14
CASSGQGRGETQYF
>TRBV28|14
CASSSGQGNQPQHF
>TRBV28|13
CASRKREVYEQYF
>TRBV14|14
CASSQGTGDYEQYF
>TRBV28|16
CASSLFASGSYNEQFF
>TRBV5-1|13
CASSDLREETQYF
>TRBV28|14
CASRTGQSTDTQYF